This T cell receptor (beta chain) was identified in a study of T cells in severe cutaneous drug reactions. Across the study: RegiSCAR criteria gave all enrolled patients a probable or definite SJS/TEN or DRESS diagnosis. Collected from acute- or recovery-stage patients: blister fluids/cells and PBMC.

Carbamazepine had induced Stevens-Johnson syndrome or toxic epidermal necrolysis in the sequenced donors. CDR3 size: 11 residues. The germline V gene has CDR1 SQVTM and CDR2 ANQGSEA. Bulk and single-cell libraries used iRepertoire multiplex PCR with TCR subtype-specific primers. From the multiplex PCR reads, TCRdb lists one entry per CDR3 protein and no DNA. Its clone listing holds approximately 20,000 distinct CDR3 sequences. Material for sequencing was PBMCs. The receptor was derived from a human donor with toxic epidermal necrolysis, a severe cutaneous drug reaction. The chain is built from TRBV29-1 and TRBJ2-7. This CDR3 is CSVPDGYEQYF.